This record covers a single T cell receptor (beta chain). Profiling relied on immunoSEQ multiplex PCR, and the TCRdb table lists in-frame clones only, not all of them. The sample lists some 310,000 clones; roughly nine tenths were seen once. This entry is derived from a study of blood T cell repertoires in COVID-19. The CDR3 is 18 amino acids. The V call is TRBV1, the J call TRBJ2-1; the table gives TRBD2 as D, unverified against the DNA. TRBV1 is labeled a pseudogene. Sequenced: PBMCs or T cells enriched from blood (not recorded which). This TCR was sampled from a woman in her 30s who had recovered from COVID-19. In DNA form, the CDR3 reads TGCACCAGCAGCCAAGAACATCCTAGCGAACGATCGGGCAATGAGCAGTTCTTC. This codes for CTSSQEHPSERSGNEQFF.